A selection of T cell receptor beta chains follows, all from one sample in a study of Graves' ophthalmopathy and Graves' hyperthyroidism. MiXCR, applied by TCRdb to the multiplex PCR reads, yields one record per CDR3 protein. The sample holds 600,000 to 700,000 distinct CDR3 sequences, roughly 39% seen once. Sequencing was performed on peripheral blood. The receptors originated from an adult man with Graves' ophthalmopathy. Both conserved end residues are part of each CDR3. The D gene is left open where the match is weak. The size entry is marked missing in some rows and otherwise reads once, few, many or a size class.

d_gene,v_gene,abundance,j_gene,CDR3aa,CDR3nt
TRBD2,TRBV7-8,.,TRBJ2-5,CASSFTGGRMETQYF,TGTGCCAGCAGCTTTACGGGGGGGCGTATGGAGACCCAGTACTTC
.,TRBV12-3/TRBV12-4,many,TRBJ2-5,CASSMGLGQTETQYF,TGTGCCAGCAGTATGGGGTTAGGACAAACCGAGACCCAGTACTTC
.,TRBV9,many,TRBJ2-6,CASSVGLSGANVLTF,TGTGCCAGCAGCGTAGGCCTCTCTGGGGCCAACGTCCTGACTTTC
TRBD1,TRBV25-1,many,TRBJ2-5,CASSPGTDQETQYF,TGTGCCAGCAGTCCCGGGACAGACCAAGAGACCCAGTACTTC
TRBD1,TRBV10-3,.,TRBJ1-1,CAIRTGGRNTEAFF,TGTGCCATCAGGACAGGGGGCCGGAACACTGAAGCTTTCTTT
.,TRBV7-2,.,TRBJ1-6,CASSFTQELDSPLHF,TGTGCCAGCAGTTTTACACAGGAGTTGGATTCACCCCTCCACTTT
.,TRBV2,.,TRBJ2-7,CASSESMPHEQYF,TGTGCCAGCAGTGAGTCAATGCCTCACGAGCAGTACTTC
TRBD2,TRBV6-5,few,TRBJ2-5,CASSYGTSGGQETQYF,TGTGCCAGCAGTTACGGAACTAGCGGGGGCCAAGAGACCCAGTACTTC
.,TRBV24-1,many,TRBJ2-5,CATSSPKRQGLGETQYF,TGTGCCACCTCTTCCCCCAAACGGCAGGGGTTGGGCGAGACCCAGTACTTC
TRBD1,TRBV7-9,many,TRBJ2-7,CASSRTGEIYEQYF,TGTGCCAGCAGCCGGACAGGTGAAATCTACGAGCAGTACTTC
.,TRBV20-1,many,TRBJ2-5,CSGIANQETQYF,TGCAGTGGTATTGCCAACCAAGAGACCCAGTACTTC
TRBD2,TRBV2,many,TRBJ2-7,CAISLWGSGKAYEQYF,TGTGCCATCAGTCTATGGGGCAGCGGGAAAGCCTACGAGCAGTACTTC
TRBD1,TRBV5-1,.,TRBJ1-1,CASSLASTGGRTEAFF,TGCGCCAGCAGCTTGGCCTCGACAGGGGGCAGAACTGAAGCTTTCTTT
.,TRBV9,few,TRBJ1-5,CASSPGGVQPQHF,TGTGCCAGCAGTCCCGGGGGGGTTCAGCCCCAGCATTTT
.,TRBV25-1,.,TRBJ1-6,CASSDRAGDSPLHF,TGTGCCAGCAGTGATCGGGCTGGAGATTCACCCCTCCACTTT
TRBD1,TRBV11-2,many,TRBJ2-5,CASGNRGRETQYF,TGTGCCAGCGGTAATAGGGGGCGAGAGACCCAGTACTTC
.,TRBV10-3,many,TRBJ1-6,CAISESAGTLGNSPLHF,TGTGCCATCAGTGAGTCGGCGGGCACATTGGGGAATTCACCCCTCCACTTT
.,TRBV19,many,TRBJ1-5,CASSIPSNQPQHF,TGTGCCAGTAGTATCCCTTCGAATCAGCCCCAGCATTTT
.,TRBV4-2,many,TRBJ2-7,CASSQEGQGRSYEQYF,TGTGCCAGCAGCCAAGAAGGCCAAGGGAGGTCGTACGAGCAGTACTTC
.,TRBV30,.,TRBJ1-5,CAWSVTGTNQPQHF,TGTGCCTGGAGTGTAACAGGGACAAATCAGCCCCAGCATTTT
.,TRBV25-1,many,TRBJ1-4,CASSDGVNAGGKLFF,TGTGCCAGCAGTGATGGAGTGAACGCGGGGGGAAAACTGTTTTTT
TRBD1,TRBV19,.,TRBJ1-5,CASSGTGGHQPQHF,TGTGCCAGTAGCGGGACAGGGGGCCATCAGCCCCAGCATTTT
.,TRBV29-1,.,TRBJ1-1,CSLWAGMNTEAFF,TGCAGCTTATGGGCCGGAATGAACACTGAAGCTTTCTTT